Sequencing of this TCR beta chain was carried out in a study of blood T cell repertoires in COVID-19. Study summary: COVID-19 samples collected from the United States, Italy and Spain covered acute and convalescent phases. T cells, B-cell-depleted T cells, or PBMCs provided the cDNA or gDNA that served as material.

In the original analysis: Amplification of reference gene primers was used by the study to estimate nucleated cell counts. TCRdb's table, derived via immunoSEQ multiplex PCR, lists solely in-frame clones and lacks some. V, J and clone size derive from that table, while D and trimming were established from the DNA sequence. Of tens of thousands of clones listed, less than 90% are singletons. The length of the CDR3 is 11 residues. Per the germline V gene, CDR1 is MNHEY and CDR2 is SVGAGI. Deletions cut 7 bases from V and 9 bases from J, with 13 bases between. This TCR was recovered from a man in his fifties with acute or convalescent COVID-19. The J gene is TRBJ2-7, the V gene TRBV6-5; D not resolved. The source material was peripheral blood. The CDR3 loop reads CASNGPIGQYF. CDR3 nucleotide sequence: TGTGCCAGCAATGGTCCTATTGGGCAGTACTTC.